Listed below are T cell receptor beta chains from one sample, sequenced in a study of beta chain features in type 1 diabetes. The protocol was immunoSEQ multiplex PCR, while the TCRdb copy is restricted to in-frame clones and leaves out a portion. The sample holds nearly 700,000 clones, under 15% seen once. The sequenced material came from naive CD4+ T cells from blood. The receptor set was obtained from a man in his late teens or twenties with type 1 diabetes. Both conserved end residues are trimmed from each CDR3. The order of the fields is V gene, CDR3 protein.

V: TRBV5-1; CDR3: ASSLSYNEQF
V: TRBV29-1; CDR3: SVGGSGYYNEQF
V: TRBV7-9; CDR3: ASSPPDRGATEAF
V: TRBV4-1; CDR3: ASSQDMGYYGYT
V: TRBV10-3; CDR3: AISEEDAANYGYT
V: TRBV7-8; CDR3: ASSLGGSSTNEKLF
V: TRBV6-5; CDR3: ASGGPQETQY
V: TRBV6-1; CDR3: ASSPSGGANQPQH
V: TRBV14; CDR3: ASSQLAGAHNEQF
V: TRBV4-1; CDR3: ASSLPDRVINTIY
V: TRBV29-1; CDR3: SVAPGLTNTGELF
V: TRBV6-5; CDR3: ASSYPRTGGRETQY
V: TRBV29-1; CDR3: SGNDRGPTYEQY
V: TRBV5-1; CDR3: ASSLGTGYEQF
V: TRBV18; CDR3: ASSQAGTKDSPLH
V: TRBV21-1; CDR3: ASSKTGRAAIDEQF
V: TRBV10-3; CDR3: AISAGPSSYNEQF
V: TRBV28; CDR3: ASSFPGTGTNTEAF
V: TRBV27; CDR3: ASSFRPQETQY
V: TRBV7-6; CDR3: ASSLIEDRAGNQPQH
V: TRBV6-5; CDR3: ASSLLAGGNNEQF
V: TRBV5-8; CDR3: ASSLWGRVQPLH